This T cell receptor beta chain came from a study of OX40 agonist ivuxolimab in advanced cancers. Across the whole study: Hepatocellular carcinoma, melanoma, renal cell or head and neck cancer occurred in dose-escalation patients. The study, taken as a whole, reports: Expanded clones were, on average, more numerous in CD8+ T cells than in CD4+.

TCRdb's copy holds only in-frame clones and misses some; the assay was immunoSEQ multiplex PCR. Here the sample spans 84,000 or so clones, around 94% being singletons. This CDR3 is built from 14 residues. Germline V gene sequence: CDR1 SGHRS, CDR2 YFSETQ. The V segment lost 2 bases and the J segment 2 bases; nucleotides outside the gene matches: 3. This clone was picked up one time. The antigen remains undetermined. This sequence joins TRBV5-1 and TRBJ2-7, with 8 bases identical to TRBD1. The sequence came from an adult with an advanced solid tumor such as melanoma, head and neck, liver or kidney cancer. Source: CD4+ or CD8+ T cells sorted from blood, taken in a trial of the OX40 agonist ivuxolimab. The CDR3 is CASSFRQGTYEQYF. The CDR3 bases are TGCGCCAGCAGCTTCCGACAGGGGACCTACGAGCAGTACTTC.